These T cell receptor beta chains were read from a single sample in a study of human T cells and chemical hapten exposure. Each CDR3 protein gets one entry after TCRdb re-called the RACE reads with MiXCR. Of a few hundred thousand distinct CDR3 sequences listed, 5.5% are singletons. Sequenced material: whole blood, taken in connection with sensitization to the hapten diphenylcyclopropenone (DPC). All receptors derive from a woman younger than 35 with alopecia areata. Some clones in this sample may be carry-over from other donors' samples. CDR3s include the opening cysteine and the closing phenylalanine or tryptophan. The D gene is left open where the match is weak. Where a row states a size, it is once, few, many or the class of an expanded clone; other rows omit it.

abundance,j_gene,d_gene,v_gene,CDR3aa,CDR3nt
many,TRBJ1-4,-,TRBV18,CASSPIPKTDNEKLFF,TGTGCCAGCTCACCAATCCCAAAGACGGATAATGAAAAACTGTTTTTT
-,TRBJ1-4,-,TRBV12-3/TRBV12-4,CASSLYRANEKLFF,TGTGCCAGCAGTTTGTATCGCGCAAATGAAAAACTGTTTTTT
many,TRBJ2-3,-,TRBV29-1,CSVAEDTQYF,TGCAGCGTTGCCGAAGATACGCAGTATTTT
-,TRBJ2-5,-,TRBV20-1,CSAGLFWGSEETQYF,TGCAGTGCTGGATTATTCTGGGGATCGGAAGAGACCCAGTACTTC
many,TRBJ1-1,TRBD1,TRBV12-3/TRBV12-4,CASSLRTGGDTEAFF,TGTGCCAGCAGTTTAAGGACAGGGGGTGACACTGAAGCTTTCTTT
many,TRBJ1-1,-,TRBV6-6,CASSDRESATEAFF,TGTGCCAGCAGTGACAGAGAGAGTGCCACTGAAGCTTTCTTT
many,TRBJ1-5,TRBD1,TRBV6-2/TRBV6-3,CASSRDRLSEPQHF,TGTGCCAGCAGCCGGGACAGGCTATCAGAGCCCCAGCATTTT
few,TRBJ2-7,-,TRBV15,CATSRDSDSDYEQYF,TGTGCCACCAGCAGAGATAGCGACAGTGACTACGAGCAGTACTTC
many,TRBJ1-6,-,TRBV7-9,CASSSRLRSSYNSPLHF,TGTGCCAGCAGCTCCCGACTGAGAAGCTCCTATAATTCACCCCTCCACTTT
-,TRBJ1-4,-,TRBV6-6,CASSFGTNEKLFF,TGTGCCAGCAGTTTCGGCACTAATGAAAAACTGTTTTTT
few,TRBJ1-4,-,TRBV4-3,CASSHEGSTNEKLFF,TGCGCCAGCAGCCATGAAGGGTCAACTAATGAAAAACTGTTTTTT
-,TRBJ2-7,TRBD1,TRBV18,CASSPPKGQGVHEQYF,TGTGCCAGCTCACCACCCAAGGGACAGGGAGTCCACGAGCAGTACTTC
few,TRBJ2-7,-,TRBV11-2,CASSLDTRGSLDF,TGTGCCAGCAGCTTAGACACCCGAGGTAGTTTAGACTTC
few,TRBJ2-1,-,TRBV6-5,CASSYGWDEQFF,TGTGCCAGCAGTTACGGGTGGGATGAGCAGTTCTTC
few,TRBJ1-1,TRBD1,TRBV18,CASSQTGANTEAFF,TGTGCCAGCTCACAGACAGGGGCCAACACTGAAGCTTTCTTT
-,TRBJ2-6,-,TRBV2,CASEWSSGANVLTF,TGTGCCAGCGAGTGGTCCTCTGGGGCCAACGTCCTGACTTTC
-,TRBJ2-7,TRBD1,TRBV3-1,CASSATKGGQDYEQYF,TGTGCCAGCAGCGCTACCAAAGGAGGACAGGATTACGAGCAGTACTTC
many,TRBJ1-1,TRBD1,TRBV12-5,CASGDRTGGTEAFF,TGTGCTAGTGGTGACCGGACAGGGGGCACTGAAGCTTTCTTT
few,TRBJ2-6,-,TRBV6-5,CASQGDRPGANVLTF,TGTGCCAGCCAAGGGGATCGACCTGGGGCCAACGTCCTGACTTTC
many,TRBJ2-5,-,TRBV11-3,CASSSLAAETQYF,TGTGCCAGCAGCTCACTAGCCGCCGAGACCCAGTACTTC
-,TRBJ1-2,TRBD1,TRBV12-3/TRBV12-4,CASRLDRGDGYTF,TGTGCCAGCAGACTGGACAGGGGGGATGGCTACACCTTC
few,TRBJ2-2,-,TRBV2,CASLGTGTPGELFF,TGTGCCAGCCTCGGTACGGGGACGCCGGGGGAGCTGTTTTTT
-,TRBJ1-5,-,TRBV6-1,CASYKRSSTGSNQPQHF,TGTGCCAGCTACAAAAGGTCTAGTACAGGGTCAAATCAGCCCCAGCATTTT
few,TRBJ2-1,TRBD1,TRBV5-1,CASSLRQGAINEQFF,TGCGCCAGCAGCTTGAGACAGGGGGCGATCAATGAGCAGTTCTTC
few,TRBJ2-1,-,TRBV12-3/TRBV12-4,CASSLRSSSYNEQFF,TGTGCCAGCAGTTTACGCTCGAGCTCCTACAATGAGCAGTTCTTC
many,TRBJ2-7,-,TRBV24-1,CATIGSLWGSYEQYF,TGTGCCACCATTGGATCGTTATGGGGTTCCTACGAGCAGTACTTC
many,TRBJ1-2,TRBD1,TRBV18,CASSPGTDYGYTF,TGTGCCAGCTCACCAGGGACAGACTATGGCTACACCTTC
many,TRBJ2-4,TRBD1,TRBV6-1,CASSTLPGQGQNIQYF,TGTGCCAGCAGTACCCTACCCGGACAGGGTCAAAACATTCAGTACTTC
few,TRBJ2-4,-,TRBV20-1,CSARGPPGVRNIQYF,TGCAGTGCTAGAGGACCCCCGGGGGTGCGGAACATTCAGTACTTC
-,TRBJ1-2,-,TRBV9,CASSVGGGIYGYTF,TGTGCCAGCAGCGTAGGAGGAGGGATCTATGGCTACACCTTC